The 23 T cell receptor beta chains below all came from one sample that was sequenced in a study of blood T cell repertoires in COVID-19. Clones were sequenced by immunoSEQ multiplex PCR, and TCRdb holds only the in-frame ones, with some missing. Found here are some 80,000 clones, approximately 88% of them singletons; the top ten hold roughly 10%. The sequenced sample was peripheral blood. The receptors shown here come from a human donor in a cohort sampled during active COVID-19.

V gene TRBV28 combines with J gene TRBJ2-3, with 9 bases aligning to TRBD2. From germline, CDR1 is MDHEN and CDR2 SYDVKM. The CDR3 is made up of 14 amino acids. V shed 1 base, J shed 6 bases, and the junction held 2 bases outside the gene matches. This chain's CDR3 is CASSLLAGVDTQYF. The CDR3 nucleotides are TGTGCCAGCAGTTTATTAGCGGGAGTGGATACGCAGTATTTT.

V usage is TRBV2 and J usage is TRBJ2-6; D is perhaps TRBD1 (6 bases). The CDR3 extends over 17 amino acids. V gave up 9 bases and J gave up 0 bases, with 18 bases separating them. Germline loops: CDR1 SNHLY, CDR2 FYNNEI. The CDR3: CARKEGGGYSGANVLTF. In DNA, the CDR3 is TGTGCCAGAAAAGAAGGGGGTGGATACTCTGGGGCCAACGTCCTGACTTTC.

V is TRBV5-1 and J is TRBJ1-1; TRBD1 matches at 9 bases. The CDR3 spans 15 residues. Trimming removed 3 bases from V and 4 bases from J; junction bases left unmatched: 7. From germline, CDR1 is SGHRS and CDR2 YFSETQ. The CDR3 sequence is CASSSGTGMGTEAFF. CDR3 DNA sequence: TGCGCCAGCAGCTCTGGGACAGGGATGGGCACTGAAGCTTTCTTT.

This rearrangement joins TRBV5-4 to TRBJ2-1, with D possibly matching TRBD2 (6 bases). The CDR3 extends over 15 amino acids. The germline gives CDR1 SGHNT, CDR2 YYREEE (reference sequence). V shed 1 base and J shed 7 bases, with 15 bases lying between them. The chain's CDR3 is CASSLPGRNLNEQFF. Here the CDR3 DNA reads TGTGCCAGCAGCTTGCCGGGGAGGAACTTAAATGAGCAGTTCTTC.

J is TRBJ1-3 and V is TRBV15, with 8 bases lining up with TRBD1. CDR3 length: 15 amino acids. V shed 4 bases, J shed 5 bases, and the junction held 7 bases outside the gene matches. Per germline, CDR1 LNHNV and CDR2 YYDKDF (reference sequence). Here the CDR3 DNA reads TGTGCCACCAGCACCACAAGACAGGGGAGAAACACCATATATTTT. It yields the protein CATSTTRQGRNTIYF. Combining the CDR3 with reference TRBV15 and TRBJ1-3 gives the whole variable domain DAMVIQNPRYQVTQFGKPVTLSCSQTLNHNVMYWYQQKSSQAPKLLFHYYDKDFNNEADTPDNFQSRRPNTSFCFLDIRSPGLGDTAMYLCATSTTRQGRNTIYFGEGSWLTVV.

The CDR3 coding sequence is TGTGCCAGCAGCGGGGACAGGGACAATGAGCAGTTCTTC. It translates to CASSGDRDNEQFF. This rearrangement joins TRBV2 to TRBJ2-1; TRBD1 agrees at 9 bases. The CDR3 has 13 amino acids. V was clipped by 6 bases and J by 5 bases; unmatched bases: 2. Germline CDR1 and CDR2: SNHLY and FYNNEI. The whole variable domain, filled in from reference TRBV2 and TRBJ2-1, reads EPEVTQTPSHQVTQMGQEVILRCVPISNHLYFYWYRQILGQKVEFLVSFYNNEISEKSEIFDDQFSVERPDGSNFTLKIRSTKLEDSAMYFCASSGDRDNEQFFGPGTRLTVL.

The genes are TRBV4-1 and TRBJ2-7, with TRBD2 matching over 9 bases. The CDR3 is 15 residues long. From germline, CDR1 is MGHRA and CDR2 YSYEKL. Trimming cost V 1 base and J 4 bases; bases outside gene matches: 5. This CDR3 reads CASSQGLAGTYEQYF. The DNA of the CDR3 is TGCGCCAGCAGCCAAGGGCTAGCGGGGACTTACGAGCAGTACTTC.

V gene TRBV25-1 combines with J gene TRBJ2-7; a possible D gene is TRBD1 (6 bases). This CDR3 is built from 12 residues. V lost 10 bases, J lost 1 base, and 11 bases lay in between. Germline V gene lookup returns CDR1 MGHDK and CDR2 SYGVNS. The CDR3 coding sequence is TGTGCCACACGGACAGAGTCCTACGAGCAGTACTTC. It is translated as CATRTESYEQYF.

The chain joins TRBV18 to TRBJ2-5; 7 bases are shared with TRBD2. Germline CDR1 is KGHSH and CDR2 is LQKENI. There are 16 residues in the CDR3. The V and J ends lost 4 bases and 1 base, in that order; junction bases with no gene match: 9. The CDR3 loop reads CASSLLSGEAQETQYF. The CDR3 coding sequence is TGTGCCAGCTCACTACTCAGCGGGGAGGCCCAAGAGACCCAGTACTTC.

The chain links TRBV19 to TRBJ1-1, with D perhaps matching TRBD1 (6 bases). The length of the CDR3 is 15 residues. Germline V gene lookup returns CDR1 LNHDA and CDR2 SQIVND (reference sequence). Trimming removed 9 bases at V and 1 base at J, with 18 bases between. The CDR3 region is CASQYGGHRNTEAFF. The DNA for the CDR3 is TGTGCCAGCCAATATGGGGGACACCGGAACACTGAAGCTTTCTTT.

This clone was seen just once. The chain has TRBV6-2 or TRBV6-3 and TRBJ2-1; TRBD2 matches 8 bases. In germline, CDR1 is MNHEY, CDR2 SVGEGT. CDR3 length: 12 amino acids. V lost 5 bases to trimming and J lost 13 bases; unmatched junction nucleotides: 7. This CDR3 reads CASSNRGLGQFF. Written as DNA, the CDR3 is TGTGCCAGCAGTAATAGGGGACTAGGCCAGTTCTTC.

J is TRBJ2-7 and V is TRBV5-1; 7 bases match TRBD2. The V gene end was trimmed by 3 bases and the J gene end by 7 bases; junction bases not matched to a gene: 13. CDR3 length: 15 amino acids. Germline V gives CDR1 SGHRS, CDR2 YFSETQ. CDR3: CASSSGGLTLGEQYF. Written as DNA, the CDR3 is TGCGCCAGCAGCTCGGGGGGACTAACCTTGGGAGAGCAGTACTTC. Full variable domain (missing parts from reference TRBV5-1 and TRBJ2-7): KAGVTQTPRYLIKTRGQQVTLSCSPISGHRSVSWYQQTPGQGLQFLFEYFSETQRNKGNFPGRFSGRQFSNSRSEMNVSTLELGDSALYLCASSSGGLTLGEQYFGPGTRLTVT.

The chain combines TRBV5-1 with TRBJ2-6; 11 bases agree with TRBD2. Trimming removed 6 bases from V and 2 bases from J; junction bases left unmatched: 10. This CDR3 has 18 residues. The germline gives CDR1 SGHRS, CDR2 YFSETQ. The CDR3 DNA is TGCGCCAGCACCACATGGGGACTAGCGGAGCCTGGGGCCAACGTCCTGACTTTC. It yields the protein CASTTWGLAEPGANVLTF.

V is TRBV7-8 and J is TRBJ2-7, with 10 positions matching TRBD1. CDR1 SGHVS and CDR2 FQNEAQ come from the germline V gene. The V segment lost 2 bases and the J segment 5 bases; nucleotides outside the gene matches: 3. This CDR3 has 14 residues. This CDR3 is CASSLSGTGDEQYF. The CDR3 nucleotides read TGTGCCAGCAGCTTATCCGGGACAGGGGACGAGCAGTACTTC. The whole variable domain, filled in from reference TRBV7-8 and TRBJ2-7, reads GAGVSQSPRYKVAKRGQDVALRCDPISGHVSLFWYQQALGQGPEFLTYFQNEAQLDKSGLPSDRFFAERPEGSVSTLKIQRTQQEDSAVYLCASSLSGTGDEQYFGPGTRLTVT.

CDR3 DNA sequence: TGTGCCAGCTCGCGAAACCTGGCAGGGAACACCGGGGAGCTGTTTTTT. Protein: CASSRNLAGNTGELFF. The chain carries TRBV18 and TRBJ2-2; D is ambiguous. Trimming stripped 6 bases from V and 1 base from J, with 15 bases between. The CDR3 runs 16 residues. CDR1 is KGHSH, CDR2 LQKENI, per germline.

This rearrangement joins TRBV6-5 to TRBJ1-6, with D perhaps TRBD1 (6 bases). Trimming removed 3 bases from V and 8 bases from J, with 17 bases in between. Germline V gene lookup returns CDR1 MNHEY and CDR2 SVGAGI. This CDR3 is built from 16 residues. The CDR3 region is CASSYGGPVRDSPLHF. DNA for the CDR3: TGTGCCAGCAGTTATGGGGGCCCAGTGAGGGATTCACCCCTCCACTTT.

The chain recombines TRBV28 with TRBJ1-3; no definite D call. This CDR3 has 13 amino acids. The V end lost 7 bases, the J end lost 4 bases, and 11 bases lay between the germline ends. Germline-derived CDR1 and CDR2 are MDHEN and SYDVKM. The CDR3 loop reads CASKEGAGNTIYF. In nucleotides, the CDR3 is TGTGCCAGCAAGGAGGGTGCGGGAAACACCATATATTTT.

The rearrangement joins TRBV29-1 to TRBJ2-5; possibly TRBD2 for D (6 bases). Deletions cut 4 bases from V and 2 bases from J, with 14 bases between. Germline V gene sequence: CDR1 SQVTM, CDR2 ANQGSEA. This CDR3 has 14 residues. CDR3 in DNA: TGCAGCGTTGGCTCAGGGCGGGGACAAGAGACCCAGTACTTC. It encodes CSVGSGRGQETQYF.

The chain couples TRBV6-6 to TRBJ2-7, with D uncertain. Deletions cut 2 bases from V and 2 bases from J, with 13 bases between. The germline V gene encodes CDR1 MNHNY and CDR2 SVGAGI (reference sequence). The length of the CDR3 is 15 residues. CDR3 bases: TGTGCCAGCAGTTACCAACCACAGTCTACCTACGAGCAGTACTTC. This encodes CASSYQPQSTYEQYF.

The chain has TRBV19 and TRBJ2-5; D possibly corresponds to TRBD2 (6 bases). The germline V gene encodes CDR1 LNHDA and CDR2 SQIVND (reference sequence). The V end lost 3 bases, the J end lost 7 bases, and 15 bases lay between the germline ends. The CDR3 spans 14 residues. The CDR3 DNA is TGTGCCAGTAGTATTTCAGGAGGGTTTGCGACCCAGTACTTC. Encoded protein: CASSISGGFATQYF.

CDR3 residues: CASSGTAGTDSGNTIYF. CDR3 DNA sequence: TGTGCCAGCAGCGGAACCGCAGGGACAGACTCTGGAAACACCATATATTTT. This chain links TRBV5-6 with TRBJ1-3; 7 nucleotides match TRBD1. The CDR3 covers 17 residues. CDR1 and CDR2 from the germline V gene are SGHDT and YYEEEE. The V and J ends lost 4 bases and 0 bases, in that order; junction bases with no gene match: 10.

V gene TRBV5-8 combines with J gene TRBJ2-5; maybe TRBD2 (7 bases). Germline lookup yields CDR1 SGHTS and CDR2 YDEGEE. V was clipped by 1 base and J by 5 bases, with 12 bases between them. The CDR3 consists of 14 residues. In DNA form, the CDR3 reads TGTGCCAGCAGCTTGCAGGGGCGGGAGGAGACCCAGTACTTC. Residues: CASSLQGREETQYF.

The chain joins TRBV3-1 (or the pseudogene TRBV3-2) to TRBJ1-2, with D unresolved. Germline V gives CDR1 LGHDT, CDR2 YNNKEL (reference sequence). The CDR3 is 13 amino acids. Deletions cut 2 bases from V and 8 bases from J, with 12 bases between. CDR3 residues: CASSQTGRLGYTF. The CDR3 DNA is TGTGCCAGCAGCCAAACGGGGAGACTAGGCTACACCTTC.